A selection of T cell receptor beta chains follows, all from one sample in a study of blood T cell repertoires in COVID-19. Clones were read by immunoSEQ multiplex PCR, and TCRdb kept only the in-frame ones, dropping some. Here the sample spans 150,000 to 200,000 clones, roughly 81% being singletons. The sequenced sample consisted of peripheral blood. These receptors were obtained from a woman older than 75 with COVID-19, enrolled during active disease. The CDR3 runs from the conserved cysteine through the conserved F or W. Fields, in order: CDR3 length, clone size, V gene, D gene, J gene, CDR3 DNA, CDR3 protein. D genes are given only for firm matches. A clone size is listed for some rows: how often the clone was seen (once, few, many), or a class if it is expanded.

length: 13; size: few; V: TRBV13; D: TRBD1; J: TRBJ1-2; DNA: TGTGCCAGCAGCCGAGGACAGGGATATGGCTACACCTTC; CDR3: CASSRGQGYGYTF
length: 15; size: -; V: TRBV9; D: TRBD2; J: TRBJ2-3; DNA: TGTGCCAGCAGCGTAGTTGAGGCGGGGGTGGATACGCAGTATTTT; CDR3: CASSVVEAGVDTQYF
length: 14; size: -; V: TRBV5-4; D: TRBD2; J: TRBJ2-7; DNA: TGTGCCAGCAGCTCTAGCGGGGGATCCTACGAGCAGTACTTC; CDR3: CASSSSGGSYEQYF
length: 15; size: -; V: TRBV6-2/TRBV6-3; D: -; J: TRBJ2-7; DNA: TGTGCCAGCAGTTACATGGGGGGTCGCTCCTACGAGCAGTACTTC; CDR3: CASSYMGGRSYEQYF
length: 12; size: once; V: TRBV2; D: -; J: TRBJ2-5; DNA: TGTGCCAGCAGGGGGGACTGGGAGACCCAGTACTTC; CDR3: CASRGDWETQYF
length: 13; size: once; V: TRBV28; D: -; J: TRBJ1-2; DNA: TGTGCCAGCAGTTTACCGGGGAGGTATGGCTACACCTTC; CDR3: CASSLPGRYGYTF
length: 16; size: -; V: TRBV19; D: TRBD1; J: TRBJ2-2; DNA: TGTGCCAGTAGTATAGGTTGGGGACAGAGCACCGGGGAGCTGTTTTTT; CDR3: CASSIGWGQSTGELFF
length: 17; size: -; V: TRBV2; D: TRBD1; J: TRBJ2-2; DNA: TGTGCCAGCAGGGGCCCCAGGGACAGGGGAGGAGCCGGGGAGCTGTTTTTT; CDR3: CASRGPRDRGGAGELFF
length: 14; size: once; V: TRBV10-3; D: TRBD1; J: TRBJ2-3; DNA: TGTGCCATCAGAACCGGGACAGGGTCGAATACGCAGTATTTT; CDR3: CAIRTGTGSNTQYF
length: 16; size: few; V: TRBV5-5; D: -; J: TRBJ1-6; DNA: TGTGCCAGCAGCTTGTACCCCGGACTGTTTAATTCACCCCTCCACTTT; CDR3: CASSLYPGLFNSPLHF
length: 14; size: few; V: TRBV30; D: -; J: TRBJ1-1; DNA: TGTGCCTGGAGTGTTTCGGGAGTGAACACTGAAGCTTTCTTT; CDR3: CAWSVSGVNTEAFF
length: 16; size: once; V: TRBV11-2; D: TRBD2; J: TRBJ2-3; DNA: TGTGCCAGCAGCCCATTAGCGGGAGGGCCCACAGATACGCAGTATTTT; CDR3: CASSPLAGGPTDTQYF
length: 18; size: -; V: TRBV4-1; D: -; J: TRBJ2-3; DNA: TGCGCCAGCAGCCAAGATGGGGCCCTCGACACTAGCACAGATACGCAGTATTTT; CDR3: CASSQDGALDTSTDTQYF
length: 15; size: -; V: TRBV2; D: TRBD2; J: TRBJ2-1; DNA: TGTGCCAGCACCCTAGGGACTAGCGGGGGGGATGAGCAGTTCTTC; CDR3: CASTLGTSGGDEQFF
length: 15; size: -; V: TRBV3-1/TRBV3-2; D: -; J: TRBJ2-1; DNA: TGTGCCAGCAGCCAAGCAGGACTCGCCTCCAATGAGCAGTTCTTC; CDR3: CASSQAGLASNEQFF
length: 15; size: -; V: TRBV3-1/TRBV3-2; D: -; J: TRBJ1-5; DNA: TGTGCCAGCAGCCAAGGGACGAGGGGCAATCAGCCCCAGCATTTT; CDR3: CASSQGTRGNQPQHF
length: 12; size: -; V: TRBV6-6; D: -; J: TRBJ1-1; DNA: TGTGCCAGCAGTTACTCGAGGACTGAAGCTTTCTTT; CDR3: CASSYSRTEAFF
length: 14; size: once; V: TRBV2; D: TRBD1; J: TRBJ1-2; DNA: TGTGCCAGCAGTGAGCAGGGGGAGATAGGTGGCTACACCTTC; CDR3: CASSEQGEIGGYTF
length: 12; size: -; V: TRBV5-4; D: -; J: TRBJ2-1; DNA: TGTGCCAGCAGATCACAGAGCAATGAGCAGTTCTTC; CDR3: CASRSQSNEQFF
length: 17; size: once; V: TRBV5-1; D: -; J: TRBJ2-2; DNA: TGCGCCAGCAGCTCAGCCGCGGAGGGGTTCAACACCGGGGAGCTGTTTTTT; CDR3: CASSSAAEGFNTGELFF
length: 15; size: -; V: TRBV9; D: -; J: TRBJ2-2; DNA: TGTGCCAGCAGCCCCCGGGACTCTCACACCGGGGAGCTGTTTTTT; CDR3: CASSPRDSHTGELFF
length: 14; size: few; V: TRBV11-2; D: -; J: TRBJ1-1; DNA: TGTGCCAGCAGCCCACAGCCCCTTAGGAATGAAGCTTTCTTT; CDR3: CASSPQPLRNEAFF
length: 11; size: -; V: TRBV7-2; D: -; J: TRBJ2-7; DNA: TGTGCCAGCAGCCAAGGGGACGAGCAGTACTTC; CDR3: CASSQGDEQYF
length: 14; size: -; V: TRBV20-1; D: TRBD1; J: TRBJ2-7; DNA: TGCAGTGCTAGTGGGGACAGGGTTCCCCACGAGCAGTACTTC; CDR3: CSASGDRVPHEQYF
length: 14; size: -; V: TRBV18; D: TRBD1; J: TRBJ2-2; DNA: TGTGCCAGCTCACTCGCAGGGGGAACCGGGGAGCTGTTTTTT; CDR3: CASSLAGGTGELFF
length: 15; size: -; V: TRBV6-5; D: -; J: TRBJ2-7; DNA: TGTGCCAGCAGTCCCACAGGGACACTTTCGGACGAGCAGTACTTC; CDR3: CASSPTGTLSDEQYF
length: 14; size: -; V: TRBV5-5; D: TRBD1; J: TRBJ1-1; DNA: TGTGCCAGCAGTCTAAGGACAGGGGGCACTGAAGCTTTCTTT; CDR3: CASSLRTGGTEAFF
length: 17; size: -; V: TRBV7-8; D: TRBD1; J: TRBJ2-7; DNA: TGTGCCAGCAGCTCCCTCCACCCCTTACAGGGGTCCTACGAGCAGTACTTC; CDR3: CASSSLHPLQGSYEQYF
length: 20; size: -; V: TRBV4-2; D: TRBD2; J: TRBJ2-2; DNA: TGTGCCAGCAGCCCGAATCCGGGACTAGCGGGAGGGCCTGTCACCGGGGAGCTGTTTTTT; CDR3: CASSPNPGLAGGPVTGELFF
length: 14; size: -; V: TRBV7-2; D: -; J: TRBJ2-1; DNA: TGTGCCAGCAGCTTAGCTGCTAGGTCGTACGAGCAGTTCTTC; CDR3: CASSLAARSYEQFF
length: 13; size: once; V: TRBV4-2; D: -; J: TRBJ1-5; DNA: TGTGCCAGCAGCCAAGATAAGGAGCTGCCCCAGCATTTT; CDR3: CASSQDKELPQHF
length: 14; size: -; V: TRBV6-5; D: -; J: TRBJ1-2; DNA: TGTGCCAGCACCGGGACGCCGGAGGGCTATGGCTACACCTTC; CDR3: CASTGTPEGYGYTF
length: 16; size: -; V: TRBV6-1; D: TRBD1; J: TRBJ1-6; DNA: TGTGCCAGCAGTGGAGGGACAGGCAGAACCCATTCACCCCTCCACTTT; CDR3: CASSGGTGRTHSPLHF
length: 13; size: -; V: TRBV7-3; D: -; J: TRBJ1-1; DNA: TGTGCCAGCAGTTCGACGGGGAACACTGAAGCTTTCTTT; CDR3: CASSSTGNTEAFF
length: 16; size: -; V: TRBV7-6; D: TRBD1; J: TRBJ1-2; DNA: TGTGCCAGCAGCTTAACAGCGACAGGGCGGGACTATGGCTACACCTTC; CDR3: CASSLTATGRDYGYTF
length: 17; size: -; V: TRBV2; D: -; J: TRBJ1-4; DNA: TGTGCCAGCAGTGAAGGACGGGTTTATGCAACTAATGAAAAACTGTTTTTT; CDR3: CASSEGRVYATNEKLFF
length: 16; size: -; V: TRBV7-3; D: TRBD2; J: TRBJ2-2; DNA: TGTGCCAGCAGCTCCCTTGGGAGGGCAGGAACCGGGGAGCTGTTTTTT; CDR3: CASSSLGRAGTGELFF
length: 16; size: -; V: TRBV7-2; D: TRBD2; J: TRBJ2-3; DNA: TGTGCCAGCAGCTTAGTGGGGGGGGTCTACACAGATACGCAGTATTTT; CDR3: CASSLVGGVYTDTQYF
length: 13; size: -; V: TRBV9; D: -; J: TRBJ1-1; DNA: TGTGCCAGCAGCGGCCCTACGGGCACTGAAGCTTTCTTT; CDR3: CASSGPTGTEAFF
length: 16; size: -; V: TRBV3-1/TRBV3-2; D: TRBD2; J: TRBJ2-7; DNA: TGTGCCAGCAGCCACGGGAATCTAGCGGGAGGGGGGGAGCAGTACTTC; CDR3: CASSHGNLAGGGEQYF
length: 17; size: -; V: TRBV5-1; D: TRBD2; J: TRBJ2-1; DNA: TGCGCCAGCAGCTCCTTAGGACTAGGGGTTTCCAGCAATGAGCAGTTCTTC; CDR3: CASSSLGLGVSSNEQFF
length: 16; size: -; V: TRBV28; D: -; J: TRBJ1-5; DNA: TGTGCCAGCAGTTTAAAGGGAGGGGGGGTCTACCAGCCCCAGCATTTT; CDR3: CASSLKGGGVYQPQHF
length: 14; size: -; V: TRBV28; D: -; J: TRBJ2-7; DNA: TGTGCCAGCAGTTTTCCTGGGACTTCCTACGAGCAGTACTTC; CDR3: CASSFPGTSYEQYF
length: 17; size: -; V: TRBV7-9; D: TRBD1; J: TRBJ2-6; DNA: TGTGCCAGCAGCCCGACAGGGGTCCTCTCTGGGGCCAACGTCCTGACTTTC; CDR3: CASSPTGVLSGANVLTF
length: 16; size: -; V: TRBV27; D: TRBD1; J: TRBJ2-1; DNA: TGTGCCAGCAGCATTAAACCCCGGACAGGTGACAATGAGCAGTTCTTC; CDR3: CASSIKPRTGDNEQFF